This TCR beta chain derives from a study of cytomegalovirus exposure and HLA in healthy donors. Comment on this clone: Its antigen is unidentified.

Regarding the study as a whole: Looking again later, the authors saw that most CMV-associated TCR beta chains seemed HLA-restricted.

PCR used 60 Vbeta primers and 13 Jbeta primers. The table came from immunoSEQ multiplex PCR; TCRdb's copy has only in-frame clones and leaves some out. In all, the sample yields 200,000 or so clones. The CDR3 runs to 15 residues. Sequencing was carried out using PBMCs. V gene TRBV12-2 combines with J gene TRBJ1-4; the table's D gene call, TRBD1, was not cross checked with the DNA. TRBV12-2 is marked as a pseudogene. The TCR originated in a boy aged 5-17 years in good health and CMV-seronegative. The DNA of the CDR3 is TGTGCAAGTCGCAGCCGAGACAGGGTGGAGGAAAAACTGTTTTTT. Its translation is CASRSRDRVEEKLFF.